Below, 17 T cell receptor beta chains from the same sample are listed, as sequenced in a study of molecular identifiers for immune sequencing clone quantification. TCRdb processed the PCR reads anew with MiXCR; each CDR3 protein has one entry. The sample includes about 320,000 distinct CDR3 sequences, 20% to 25% seen only once; the top ten take approximately 0.85%. The sample comprised naive CD8+ T cells from blood, with Jurkat cell RNA spiked in. As for subset: FACS-sorted CD8+CD4-CCR7+CD45RA+ naive T cells. The receptors stem from a human donor in good health. Some libraries in this study had Jurkat cell RNA spiked in.

With regard to this clonotype: A clone one base away is much larger, so this may be a read error. Lacking the conserved final phenylalanine or tryptophan, this CDR3 likely reflects a read error. Because the CDR3's place on the DNA is in doubt, the DNA is left out and the CDR3 is given as listed by TCRdb. The chain recombines TRBV30 with TRBJ1-2; the table names TRBD1, a call not compared with the DNA. CDR1 is GTSNPN, CDR2 SVGIG, per germline (reference sequence). With termini counted, the CDR3 has 13 amino acids. The CDR3 is CAWIPGPLTTSTL.

This clonotype was detected many times. V usage is TRBV6-5 and J usage is TRBJ1-2, with 8 bases lining up with TRBD1. J was trimmed by 1 base and V by 4 bases; bases with no gene match: 8. The germline gives CDR1 MNHEY, CDR2 SVGAGI. This CDR3 has 16 residues. The CDR3: CASSLDREAVNYGYTF. CDR3 DNA: TGTGCCAGCAGTTTGGACAGGGAAGCGGTTAACTATGGCTACACCTTC.

This clonotype was counted many times. V usage is TRBV19 and J usage is TRBJ2-7; D not certain. V lost 4 bases and J lost 0, with 7 bases in between. CDR3 length: 13 amino acids. Germline V gene data show CDR1 as LNHDA and CDR2 as SQIVND (reference sequence). The DNA of the CDR3 is TGTGCCAGTAGTAAAACAGACTCCTACGAGCAGTACTTC. As protein: CASSKTDSYEQYF.

This clonotype was seen ten or more times. This chain joins TRBV5-1 and TRBJ2-5; TRBD1 matches at 8 bases. Germline assignment: CDR1 SGHRS and CDR2 YFSETQ. V lost 9 bases, J lost 5 bases, and 18 bases stayed unmatched. The CDR3 covers 16 residues. CDR3 sequence (DNA): TGCGCCACCGCCCGGGGTACGAGGACAGGGTGGGAGACCCAGTACTTC. The encoded protein is CATARGTRTGWETQYF. The whole variable domain, remainder taken from reference TRBV5-1 and TRBJ2-5, is KAGVTQTPRYLIKTRGQQVTLSCSPISGHRSVSWYQQTPGQGLQFLFEYFSETQRNKGNFPGRFSGRQFSNSRSEMNVSTLELGDSALYLCATARGTRTGWETQYFGPGTRLLVL.

Only a few counts were recorded for this clonotype. The chain is built from TRBV27 and TRBJ2-7; the D gene is possibly TRBD2 (5 bases). This CDR3 contains 13 residues. Trimming shortened V by 4 bases and J by 4 bases, and 11 bases separated the two germline ends. The germline V gene encodes CDR1 MNHEY and CDR2 SMNVEV (reference sequence). CDR3: CASSSNAGYEQYF. For the CDR3, the DNA is TGTGCCAGCAGTTCAAATGCGGGTTACGAGCAGTACTTC.

This clonotype was counted at least ten times. The CDR3 DNA follows: TGTGCCAGCAGTCTGCGGACGGGACCCAGGCAAGATACGCAGTATTTT. As protein: CASSLRTGPRQDTQYF. This chain joins TRBV28 and TRBJ2-3; D may match TRBD1 or TRBD2 (5 bases each). The CDR3 loop spans 16 amino acids. Looked up from germline, CDR1 is MDHEN and CDR2 is SYDVKM. The ends were cut back, 5 bases at V and 5 bases at J, with 20 bases in the middle.

The sample holds many counts of this clonotype. V usage is TRBV7-9 and J usage is TRBJ1-1; a weak D match, TRBD1 (6 bases). Per the germline V gene, CDR1 is SEHNR and CDR2 is FQNEAQ (reference sequence). The CDR3 extends over 12 amino acids. V shed 3 bases and J shed 6 bases, with 8 bases lying between them. The CDR3 protein is CASSFGGAEAFF. DNA for the CDR3: TGTGCCAGCAGCTTCGGGGGCGCTGAAGCTTTCTTT.

The chain combines TRBV6-1 with TRBJ2-4; D is possibly TRBD1 (6 bases). CDR3 size: 16 residues. Looked up from germline, CDR1 is MNHNS and CDR2 is SASEGT. Trimming pared 2 bases from V and 1 base from J, leaving 12 bases between. DNA for the CDR3: TGTGCCAGCAGTGAATGGGCAGGGGTTGCCAAAAACATTCAGTACTTC. It encodes CASSEWAGVAKNIQYF.

At least ten counts were recorded for this clonotype. The rearrangement uses TRBV27 and TRBJ2-3; D possibly corresponds to TRBD2 (5 bases). This CDR3 has 14 residues. Trimming removed 6 bases at V and 4 bases at J, with 14 bases between. The germline V gene encodes CDR1 MNHEY and CDR2 SMNVEV (reference sequence). CDR3 loop: CASRTDFGADTQYF. The CDR3 DNA follows: TGTGCCAGCAGAACAGATTTCGGGGCAGATACGCAGTATTTT.

This clonotype was found many times. The chain carries TRBV19 and TRBJ2-1, with 8 nucleotides matching TRBD2. Germline-derived CDR1 and CDR2 are LNHDA and SQIVND (reference sequence). CDR3 length equals 14 residues. The junction had 7 bases not matched to a gene; V was cut back by 4 bases and J by 8 bases. The CDR3 DNA sequence: TGTGCCAGTAGTAACCCAGCGGGGGTTGATGAGCAGTTCTTC. Its protein product is CASSNPAGVDEQFF. The variable domain in full, completed from reference TRBV19 and TRBJ2-1, reads DGGITQSPKYLFRKEGQNVTLSCEQNLNHDAMYWYRQDPGQGLRLIYYSQIVNDFQKGDIAEGYSVSREKKESFPLTVTSAQKNPTAFYLCASSNPAGVDEQFFGPGTRLTVL.

This clonotype was seen only a few times. A junction boundary mismatches the germline segment, possibly from a read error. The chain couples TRBV4-1 to TRBJ2-5, with TRBD1 as a possible D gene (7 bases). The CDR3 is 14 amino acids. Germline V gives CDR1 MGHRA, CDR2 YSYEKL. In DNA form, the CDR3 reads TGCGCCAGCAGCCAGACAGGGCTCCGGGGGACCCGGTACTTC. Amino acids: CASSQTGLRGTRYF.

For this clonotype: One end of the junction varies from germline; a read error may be responsible. V and J are TRBV11-2 and TRBJ2-7; 10 bases are a match to TRBD2. The CDR3 loop spans 19 amino acids. In germline, CDR1 is SGHAT, CDR2 FQNNGV. Here the CDR3 reads CASGLVVVTGLAGVGEQYF. As DNA, the CDR3 is TGTGCCAGCGGCTTAGTCGTAGTGACTGGGCTAGCGGGAGTCGGCGAGCAGTACTTC.

J is TRBJ1-5 and V is TRBV19; tentatively, D is TRBD1 (6 bases). Trimming left V 3 bases short and J 5 bases short, with 11 bases between. This CDR3 comprises 14 residues. Per the germline V gene, CDR1 is LNHDA and CDR2 is SQIVND (reference sequence). DNA of the CDR3: TGTGCCAGTAGTATTTGGGGGCTAGATCAGCCCCAGCATTTT. It encodes CASSIWGLDQPQHF.

The genes are TRBV11-2 and TRBJ2-1; TRBD1 might be the D (6 bases). Germline CDR1 reads SGHAT; CDR2 reads FQNNGV. The CDR3 sequence is 17 residues long. Trimming shortened V by 6 bases and J by 1 base, and 19 bases separated the two germline ends. As DNA, the CDR3 is TGTGCCAGCAGGAAGGGGGACGCCTATAGTTCCTACAATGAGCAGTTCTTC. This encodes CASRKGDAYSSYNEQFF.

This clonotype was seen repeatedly, ten times or more. This chain connects TRBV12-3 or TRBV12-4 to TRBJ1-1; a weak D match, TRBD1 (5 bases). The CDR3 sequence is 13 residues long. The ends were cut back, 7 bases at V and 2 bases at J, with 11 bases in the middle. The CDR3 is CASIPGYNTEAFF. The CDR3 DNA reads as TGTGCCAGCATCCCAGGGTACAACACTGAAGCTTTCTTT.

This clonotype appeared many times. The chain uses TRBV9 and TRBJ1-1, with 10 bases identical to TRBD1. Germline lookup yields CDR1 SGDLS and CDR2 YYNGEE. V trimming: 3 bases; J trimming: 4 bases; junction bases outside the gene matches: 3. CDR3 size: 14 residues. CDR3 in DNA: TGTGCCAGCAGCGGAGACAGGGGGCCCACTGAAGCTTTCTTT. It is translated as CASSGDRGPTEAFF. Complete variable domain (other parts from reference TRBV9 and TRBJ1-1): DSGVTQTPKHLITATGQRVTLRCSPRSGDLSVYWYQQSLDQGLQFLIQYYNGEERAKGNILERFSAQQFPDLHSELNLSSLELGDSALYFCASSGDRGPTEAFFGQGTRLTVV.

Worth noting for this clonotype: This sequence may be a read error, since a much larger clone differs from it by one base. The chain links TRBV9 to TRBJ1-1, with D uncertain. Germline V gives CDR1 SGDLS, CDR2 YYNGEE. Trimming took 4 bases from V and 0 from J, leaving 16 bases between them. This CDR3 has 16 residues. CDR3: CASSPPTTWVNTEAFF. The CDR3 bases are TGTGCCAGCAGCCCCCCAACTACATGGGTGAACACTGAAGCTTTCTTT.